A single sample gave rise to the 21 T cell receptor beta chains below, sequenced in a study of cytomegalovirus exposure and HLA in healthy donors. Primers: 60 Vbeta forward and 13 Jbeta reverse. Sequencing was performed with immunoSEQ multiplex PCR; in TCRdb, only in-frame clones are kept and a portion is missing. The data hold a few hundred thousand clones, with over 65% observed a single time. Sequencing was carried out using PBMCs. The receptors derive from a woman aged 25 to 39 in good health and CMV-seronegative.

The genes are TRBV21-1 and TRBJ2-7; no check of the table's D call, TRBD1, against the DNA was made. TRBV21-1 is a pseudogene segment. CDR3 size: 15 residues. DNA for the CDR3: TGTGCCAGCAGCACCCCTCCCGGGACAGGGCATGAGCAGTACTTC. Translated: CASSTPPGTGHEQYF.

This clone was counted once. This chain uses TRBV5-1 with TRBJ2-2; TRBD1 might be the D (5 bases). CDR3 size: 17 residues. V lost 4 bases to trimming and J lost 5 bases, with 21 bases between them. The V gene's germline CDR1 is SGHRS and CDR2 YFSETQ. The CDR3 region is CASSEFLRASRTGELFF. The CDR3, as DNA: TGCGCCAGCAGCGAATTCCTCAGGGCCTCGAGGACCGGGGAGCTGTTTTTT.

The genes are TRBV2 and TRBJ1-4; 10 positions agree with TRBD1. V was pared by 5 bases and J by 8 bases, with 11 bases of the junction left unmatched. The CDR3 is made up of 16 amino acids. From germline, CDR1 is SNHLY and CDR2 FYNNEI. The CDR3 protein is CASSCPPGQGCEKLFF. In DNA form, the CDR3 reads TGTGCCAGCAGTTGTCCTCCGGGACAGGGGTGCGAAAAACTGTTTTTT.

J is TRBJ1-5 and V is TRBV4-1; a weak D match, TRBD1 (6 bases). Germline V gives CDR1 MGHRA, CDR2 YSYEKL. CDR3 length: 18 residues. V was cut by 4 bases and J by 0 bases, with 19 bases left in between. CDR3 sequence: CASSPSTGLGYSNQPQHF. DNA of the CDR3: TGCGCCAGCAGCCCTTCGACAGGCCTGGGGTATAGCAATCAGCCCCAGCATTTT.

This rearrangement joins TRBV7-9 to TRBJ1-5, with D unclear. Trimming removed 4 bases from V and 0 bases from J, with 13 bases in between. Germline V gene sequence: CDR1 SEHNR, CDR2 FQNEAQ (reference sequence). This CDR3 comprises 16 residues. CDR3 sequence: CASSSVTADSNQPQHF. The CDR3 nucleotides read TGTGCCAGCAGCTCGGTTACAGCCGATAGCAATCAGCCCCAGCATTTT.

This chain connects TRBV7-9 to TRBJ2-3, with 8 bases aligning to TRBD2. The J segment lost 3 bases and the V segment lost 10 bases, leaving 9 bases of the junction unmatched. CDR3 length: 14 residues. Germline V gene lookup returns CDR1 SEHNR and CDR2 FQNEAQ (reference sequence). CDR3 in amino acids: CAIQLAGGTDTQYF. The CDR3, as DNA: TGTGCCATTCAACTGGCGGGGGGTACAGATACGCAGTATTTT. Full variable domain (missing parts from reference TRBV7-9 and TRBJ2-3): DTGVSQNPRHKITKRGQNVTFRCDPISEHNRLYWYRQTLGQGPEFLTYFQNEAQLEKSRLLSDRFSAERPKGSFSTLEIQRTEQGDSAMYLCAIQLAGGTDTQYFGPGTRLTVL.

The V gene is TRBV5-8, the J gene TRBJ1-1; a weak D match, TRBD1 (5 bases). Trimming took off 1 base at V and 2 bases at J, with 15 bases between the two ends. Per the germline V gene, CDR1 is SGHTS and CDR2 is YDEGEE. This CDR3 spans 16 amino acids. CDR3 in DNA: TGTGCCAGCAGCTTGCGCAGGGTGGGATTAAACACTGAAGCTTTCTTT. Its translation: CASSLRRVGLNTEAFF. Supplemented by reference TRBV5-8 and TRBJ1-1, the full variable domain reads EAGVTQSPTHLIKTRGQQATLRCSPISGHTSVYWYQQALGLGLQFLLWYDEGEERNRGNFPPRFSGRQFPNYSSELNVNALELEDSALYLCASSLRRVGLNTEAFFGQGTRLTVV.

This clone was detected once. The chain couples TRBV27 to TRBJ2-7, with 9 bases lining up with TRBD2. This CDR3 region has 14 residues. J lost 5 bases, V lost 4 bases, and 6 bases had no gene match. CDR1 is MNHEY, CDR2 SMNVEV, per germline (reference sequence). CDR3 loop: CASSSETSGHEQYF. CDR3 sequence (DNA): TGTGCCAGCAGTTCTGAGACTAGCGGTCACGAGCAGTACTTC.

This clone was seen only once. J is TRBJ2-1 and V is TRBV15; D may be TRBD1 (6 bases). This CDR3 has 13 amino acids. The V end lost 0 bases, the J end lost 10 bases, and 10 bases lay between the germline ends. CDR1 is LNHNV and CDR2 is YYDKDF in the germline V gene (reference sequence). CDR3 residues: CATSRDRGREQFF. The CDR3 bases are TGTGCCACCAGCAGAGACAGGGGCCGAGAGCAGTTCTTC.

This chain joins TRBV11-2 and TRBJ2-3; a weak D match, TRBD2 (5 bases). V lost 1 base, J lost 4 bases, and 6 bases lay in between. This CDR3 region has 13 residues. CDR1 SGHAT and CDR2 FQNNGV come from the germline V gene. CDR3 sequence (DNA): TGTGCCAGCAGCTTAGGAGGGCCAGATACGCAGTATTTT. This encodes CASSLGGPDTQYF.

V usage is TRBV13 and J usage is TRBJ2-7; TRBD1 agrees at 8 bases. The germline V gene encodes CDR1 PRHDT and CDR2 FYEKMQ (reference sequence). The CDR3 runs 15 residues. V lost 4 bases to trimming and J lost 6 bases; unmatched junction nucleotides: 11. The CDR3: CASSSSGTGSFEQYF. The CDR3, as DNA: TGTGCCAGCAGCTCCTCCGGGACAGGCTCTTTCGAGCAGTACTTC.

The J gene is TRBJ1-6, the V gene TRBV19; D uncertain. Germline CDR1 reads LNHDA; CDR2 reads SQIVND (reference sequence). The V gene lost 3 bases and the J gene lost 10 bases, with 7 bases spanning the gap. This CDR3 is 12 amino acids long. CDR3 DNA: TGTGCCAGTAGTATCGGCGGGTCACCCCTCCACTTT. This encodes CASSIGGSPLHF.

The rearrangement uses TRBV15 and TRBJ2-7; maybe TRBD2 (6 bases). CDR1 and CDR2 (germline): LNHNV, YYDKDF (reference sequence). This CDR3 comprises 14 residues. V gave up 6 bases and J gave up 3 bases, with 15 bases separating them. The CDR3 sequence: CATSPGVAYYEQYF. CDR3 sequence (DNA): TGTGCCACCAGTCCGGGGGTAGCATACTACGAGCAGTACTTC.

The CDR3 reads CASSFQGGARGEQFF. CDR3 bases: TGTGCCAGCAGCTTCCAGGGTGGAGCACGCGGTGAGCAGTTCTTC. The chain couples TRBV13 to TRBJ2-1; possibly TRBD1 for D (5 bases). CDR3 length equals 15 residues. Germline CDR1 reads PRHDT; CDR2 reads FYEKMQ (reference sequence). V dropped 3 bases and J dropped 9 bases, with 18 bases sitting between them.

This clone has just a few counts. Sequence at one end of the junction differs from germline and may be a read error. This chain links TRBV2 with TRBJ2-7; weak D call: TRBD2 (5 bases). The CDR3 length is 13 residues. Germline assignment: CDR1 SNHLY and CDR2 FYNNEI. CDR3 residues: CASSRTERGLLVF. For the CDR3, the DNA is TGTGCCAGCAGCAGGACGGAACGGGGATTACTAGTTTTC.

The chain has TRBV9 and TRBJ2-7; TRBD1 matches at 7 bases. The junction had 9 bases not matched to a gene; V was cut back by 0 bases and J by 3 bases. The CDR3 runs 16 residues. From germline, CDR1 is SGDLS and CDR2 YYNGEE. The CDR3 region is CASSVAPTGQIYEQYF. In DNA form, the CDR3 reads TGTGCCAGCAGCGTAGCCCCTACGGGACAGATCTACGAGCAGTACTTC.

This clone occurred once. The V gene is TRBV28, the J gene TRBJ2-7; weak D call: TRBD1 (6 bases). Germline CDR1 is MDHEN and CDR2 is SYDVKM. Deletions cut 5 bases from V and 7 bases from J, with 15 bases between. The CDR3 runs 13 residues. For the CDR3, the DNA is TGTGCCAGCAGTGGACGGACAGCTTGGGAGCAGTACTTC. This translates into CASSGRTAWEQYF.

The chain employs TRBV6-5 and TRBJ2-3, with 8 bases aligning to TRBD1. This CDR3 comprises 14 residues. The V gene's germline CDR1 is MNHEY and CDR2 SVGAGI. The V segment lost 6 bases and the J segment 4 bases; nucleotides outside the gene matches: 6. The CDR3 region is CASRLTGAADTQYF. The CDR3 bases are TGTGCCAGCAGACTGACAGGGGCCGCAGATACGCAGTATTTT.

Here the CDR3 reads CASSLYPGQPYNEQFF. DNA for the CDR3: TGCGCCAGCAGCCTGTACCCGGGACAGCCCTACAATGAGCAGTTCTTC. The chain carries TRBV5-1 and TRBJ2-1, with 7 bases aligning to TRBD1. The CDR3 sequence is 16 residues long. Germline V gene sequence: CDR1 SGHRS, CDR2 YFSETQ. V lost 4 bases and J lost 2; bases outside the gene matches: 9.

The rearrangement links TRBV9 to TRBJ2-7, with TRBD2 as a possible D gene (6 bases). V lost 0 bases to trimming and J lost 3 bases, with 16 bases between them. Germline assignment: CDR1 SGDLS and CDR2 YYNGEE. The CDR3 covers 16 residues. In DNA, the CDR3 is TGTGCCAGCAGCGTAGGATCGGGAGCCAGTGGCTACGAGCAGTACTTC. This encodes CASSVGSGASGYEQYF.

The chain carries TRBV5-1 and TRBJ2-1; D may be TRBD2 (6 bases). The CDR3 has 15 residues. The germline CDR1 and CDR2 sequences are SGHRS and YFSETQ. V lost 2 bases and J lost 5, with 14 bases in between. CDR3 coding DNA: TGCGCCAGCAGCTTTCTAGCGTTTATCGACAATGAGCAGTTCTTC. Amino acids: CASSFLAFIDNEQFF.